What follows are 25 T cell receptor beta chains derived from one specimen sequenced in a study of blood T cell repertoires in COVID-19. Profiling relied on immunoSEQ multiplex PCR, and the TCRdb table lists in-frame clones only, not all of them. The sample comprises a few hundred thousand clones, roughly nine tenths of which are singletons, and more than 1% rests with the top ten. The material sequenced was PBMCs or T cells enriched from blood (not recorded which). These receptors were collected from a human donor in a cohort exposed to, infected with or recovered from COVID-19 (not recorded which). The donor label of this sample is uncertain.

The genes are TRBV9 and TRBJ1-1; D not resolved. The V end was cut by 5 bases, the J end by 4 bases, with 12 bases between. The CDR3 has 13 amino acids. Germline V gene sequence: CDR1 SGDLS, CDR2 YYNGEE. The CDR3 sequence is CASSDGVSTEAFF. The CDR3 nucleotides read TGTGCCAGCAGTGACGGGGTATCCACTGAAGCTTTCTTT. Full variable domain (rest looked up from reference TRBV9 and TRBJ1-1): DSGVTQTPKHLITATGQRVTLRCSPRSGDLSVYWYQQSLDQGLQFLIQYYNGEERAKGNILERFSAQQFPDLHSELNLSSLELGDSALYFCASSDGVSTEAFFGQGTRLTVV.

CDR3 DNA: TGTGCCAGTAGTAGAGACAGGGCCCCGGGGGTCTATGGCTACACCTTC. It codes for CASSRDRAPGVYGYTF. The rearrangement links TRBV19 to TRBJ1-2; 7 bases agree with TRBD1. Germline V CDR1 and CDR2: LNHDA, SQIVND (reference sequence). This CDR3 region has 16 residues. V lost 4 bases and J lost 4; bases outside the gene matches: 12.

The rearrangement joins TRBV7-9 to TRBJ1-5, with D possibly being TRBD1 (6 bases). The CDR3 contains 11 residues. Germline loops: CDR1 SEHNR, CDR2 FQNEAQ (reference sequence). Between the trimmed V and J ends, which lost 4 bases and 15 bases, there was a span of 13 bases. CDR3 nucleotide sequence: TGTGCCAGCAGCTCAGGACAGCTAATGCATTTT. Translated: CASSSGQLMHF.

This clone was counted once. V and J are TRBV7-9 and TRBJ1-1, with D possibly being TRBD1 (5 bases). Trimming left V 7 bases short and J 1 base short, with 10 bases between. This CDR3 contains 13 residues. Germline CDR1 SEHNR, CDR2 FQNEAQ (reference sequence). The CDR3 DNA follows: TGTGCCAGCACTCGGGGGGAGAACACTGAAGCTTTCTTT. It codes for CASTRGENTEAFF.

This chain joins TRBV9 and TRBJ2-3; the match to TRBD2 covers 8 bases. Trimming took 0 bases from V and 3 from J; bases not matched to a gene: 3. Germline assignment: CDR1 SGDLS and CDR2 YYNGEE. The CDR3 loop spans 15 amino acids. The DNA for the CDR3 is TGTGCCAGCAGCGTAGGGGGACTAGGGACAGATACGCAGTATTTT. Its translation: CASSVGGLGTDTQYF.

The V gene is TRBV28, the J gene TRBJ2-7, with unresolved D. The CDR3 sequence is 11 residues long. Germline V gene lookup returns CDR1 MDHEN and CDR2 SYDVKM. The V end was cut by 4 bases, the J end by 3 bases, with 4 bases between. The CDR3 DNA sequence: TGTGCCAGCAGTTCCTACTACGAGCAGTACTTC. Protein product: CASSSYYEQYF.

The chain couples TRBV5-5 to TRBJ2-1; tentatively, D is TRBD2 (6 bases). The V end was cut by 4 bases, the J end by 0 bases, with 11 bases between. CDR1 and CDR2 (germline): SGHKS, YYEKEE (reference sequence). This CDR3 is built from 15 residues. This CDR3 reads CASSRDLSSYNEQFF. The CDR3 DNA follows: TGTGCCAGCAGCCGGGACTTGAGCTCCTACAATGAGCAGTTCTTC.

This clone was detected only a few times. This sequence joins TRBV27 and TRBJ1-1; 8 bases map to TRBD1. Germline V gene lookup returns CDR1 MNHEY and CDR2 SMNVEV (reference sequence). Unmatched junction bases numbered 7, after V lost 2 bases and J lost 8 bases. There are 14 residues in the CDR3. The CDR3 DNA reads as TGTGCCAGCAGTTTAACAGGGGGTGGAGGAGAAGCTTTCTTT. It yields the protein CASSLTGGGGEAFF.

V gene TRBV7-6 combines with J gene TRBJ1-1; possible D gene TRBD1, 5 bases. Germline V lookup: CDR1 SGHVS, CDR2 FNYEAQ. This CDR3 has 15 amino acids. Trimming pared 1 base from V and 1 base from J, leaving 10 bases between. CDR3 loop: CASSLGPGENTEAFF. The CDR3 DNA is TGTGCCAGCAGCTTAGGTCCGGGGGAGAACACTGAAGCTTTCTTT.

The chain couples TRBV3-1 (or the pseudogene TRBV3-2) to TRBJ1-2; D is uncertain. CDR1 and CDR2 from the germline V gene are LGHDT and YNNKEL (reference sequence). The CDR3 has 11 residues. Between the trimmed V and J ends, which lost 3 bases and 4 bases, there was a span of 3 bases. The CDR3 sequence is CASSHGYGYTF. The CDR3 coding sequence is TGTGCCAGCAGCCACGGCTATGGCTACACCTTC.

The chain links TRBV28 to TRBJ1-5; D gene ambiguous. Germline V gene sequence: CDR1 MDHEN, CDR2 SYDVKM. This CDR3 is 15 amino acids long. V lost 2 bases and J lost 0, with 8 bases in between. The chain's CDR3 is CASSLLPYSNQPQHF. The CDR3 coding sequence is TGTGCCAGCAGTTTACTACCGTATAGCAATCAGCCCCAGCATTTT.

The J gene is TRBJ2-3, the V gene TRBV6-5; maybe TRBD1 (6 bases). The germline gives CDR1 MNHEY, CDR2 SVGAGI. Trimming pared 6 bases from V and 6 bases from J, leaving 16 bases between. This CDR3 has 14 residues. CDR3 bases: TGTGCCAGCAGGTCAGGGACAAGCTTGGATACGCAGTATTTT. Translating gives CASRSGTSLDTQYF.

The chain joins TRBV19 to TRBJ1-5, with 12 bases aligning to TRBD1. Trimming at V came to 3 bases and at J to 3 bases, leaving 12 bases not matched to a gene. The CDR3 consists of 19 residues. The germline CDR1 and CDR2 sequences are LNHDA and SQIVND (reference sequence). CDR3 sequence reads: CASSMGPGQGARVNQPQHF. In DNA, the CDR3 is TGTGCCAGTAGTATGGGGCCGGGACAGGGGGCGCGGGTCAATCAGCCCCAGCATTTT.

The chain joins TRBV4-1 to TRBJ2-1, with 8 positions matching TRBD1. V was clipped by 2 bases and J by 2 bases; unmatched bases: 2. Germline CDR1 is MGHRA and CDR2 is YSYEKL. The CDR3 has 15 amino acids. The DNA of the CDR3 is TGCGCCAGCAGCCAAATACAGGGGGCCTACAATGAGCAGTTCTTC. This codes for CASSQIQGAYNEQFF.

This clone was seen just once. The V and J genes are TRBV11-2 and TRBJ1-1; possible D gene TRBD1, 6 bases. V lost 5 bases, J lost 5 bases, and 15 bases lay in between. CDR3 size: 14 residues. The germline V gene has CDR1 SGHAT and CDR2 FQNNGV. This CDR3 reads CASSPGHLKTEAFF. The DNA for the CDR3 is TGTGCCAGCAGCCCGGGACATCTCAAAACTGAAGCTTTCTTT.

The chain recombines TRBV7-3 with TRBJ2-3; 7 nucleotides line up with TRBD2. Trimming removed 5 bases from V and 5 bases from J; junction bases left unmatched: 10. This CDR3 is built from 15 residues. The germline V gene encodes CDR1 SGHTA and CDR2 FQGTGA. In nucleotides, the CDR3 is TGTGCCAGCAGCCCCAGAGCAGGGAGGGAAGATACGCAGTATTTT. Its translation: CASSPRAGREDTQYF.

The gene calls are TRBV19 and TRBJ2-7, with D perhaps matching TRBD1 (6 bases). The V gene lost 6 bases and the J gene lost 5 bases, with 20 bases spanning the gap. CDR1 and CDR2 from the germline V gene are LNHDA and SQIVND (reference sequence). This CDR3 comprises 15 residues. The CDR3 nucleotides are TGTGCCAGTAGCCTAGGGCCCCGAGGGGGAGACGAGCAGTACTTC. The encoded protein is CASSLGPRGGDEQYF.

The genes are TRBV2 and TRBJ1-1; D possibly corresponds to TRBD1 (6 bases). There are 14 residues in the CDR3. CDR1 and CDR2 (germline): SNHLY, FYNNEI. Trimming removed 8 bases from V and 1 base from J, with 14 bases in between. The CDR3 is CASHRDLGNTEAFF. CDR3 nucleotide sequence: TGTGCCAGCCACAGGGATTTGGGGAACACTGAAGCTTTCTTT.

The CDR3 loop reads CASSLEGQGHSPLHF. The CDR3 DNA is TGTGCCAGCAGTTTGGAAGGACAGGGACATTCACCCCTCCACTTT. The genes are TRBV27 and TRBJ1-6, with TRBD1 identical over 8 bases. CDR1 and CDR2 from the germline V gene are MNHEY and SMNVEV (reference sequence). The J segment lost 8 bases and the V segment lost 3 bases, leaving 6 bases of the junction unmatched. CDR3 length: 15 residues.

V is TRBV7-9 and J is TRBJ2-5, with 8 bases matching TRBD1. Per germline, CDR1 SEHNR and CDR2 FQNEAQ (reference sequence). Unmatched junction bases numbered 8, after V lost 3 bases and J lost 2 bases. This CDR3 comprises 16 residues. The CDR3 here is CASSFLRTGNQETQYF. DNA of the CDR3: TGTGCCAGCAGCTTCCTTAGGACAGGGAATCAAGAGACCCAGTACTTC.

J is TRBJ2-7 and V is TRBV7-8; a possible D gene is TRBD2 (7 bases). The length of the CDR3 is 14 residues. Trimming removed 1 base at V and 3 bases at J, with 10 bases between. Germline V gives CDR1 SGHVS, CDR2 FQNEAQ. The CDR3 DNA is TGTGCCAGCAGCTTAGGAGGGGGGGGCTACGAGCAGTACTTC. Translated: CASSLGGGGYEQYF.

This CDR3 is CASSSAGTGYEQYF. DNA for the CDR3: TGTGCCAGCAGCTCCGCCGGGACAGGCTACGAGCAGTACTTC. V and J are TRBV5-4 and TRBJ2-7; 8 nucleotides line up with TRBD1. CDR1 is SGHNT and CDR2 is YYREEE in the germline V gene (reference sequence). This CDR3 is 14 amino acids long. The V and J ends lost 3 bases and 3 bases, in that order; junction bases with no gene match: 5.

The chain recombines TRBV5-4 with TRBJ2-2, with TRBD1 matching over 8 bases. The CDR3 totals 18 residues. Trimming at V came to 2 bases and at J to 1 base, leaving 10 bases not matched to a gene. CDR1 SGHNT and CDR2 YYREEE come from the germline V gene (reference sequence). The CDR3 DNA reads TGTGCCAGCAGCTTAGTGGGTAGTGGACAGGGGAACACCGGGGAGCTGTTTTTT. Translating gives CASSLVGSGQGNTGELFF.

The chain recombines TRBV5-8 with TRBJ2-4, with D perhaps matching TRBD2 (6 bases). Per the germline V gene, CDR1 is SGHTS and CDR2 is YDEGEE. The CDR3 spans 16 residues. The germline V and J ends were trimmed by 4 bases and 0 bases, with 14 bases remaining between them. DNA of the CDR3: TGTGCCAGCAGCACCGGGACTTCCATAGCCAAAAACATTCAGTACTTC. This codes for CASSTGTSIAKNIQYF.

This clone was recorded only once. The chain has TRBV10-3 and TRBJ2-7, with 8 bases matching TRBD2. Germline V lookup: CDR1 ENHRY, CDR2 SYGVKD. The V gene end was trimmed by 3 bases and the J gene end by 2 bases; junction bases not matched to a gene: 6. The length of the CDR3 is 15 residues. The CDR3 DNA is TGTGCCATCAGTGATCCGCAGCGGGGGACCTACGAGCAGTACTTC. Residues: CAISDPQRGTYEQYF.